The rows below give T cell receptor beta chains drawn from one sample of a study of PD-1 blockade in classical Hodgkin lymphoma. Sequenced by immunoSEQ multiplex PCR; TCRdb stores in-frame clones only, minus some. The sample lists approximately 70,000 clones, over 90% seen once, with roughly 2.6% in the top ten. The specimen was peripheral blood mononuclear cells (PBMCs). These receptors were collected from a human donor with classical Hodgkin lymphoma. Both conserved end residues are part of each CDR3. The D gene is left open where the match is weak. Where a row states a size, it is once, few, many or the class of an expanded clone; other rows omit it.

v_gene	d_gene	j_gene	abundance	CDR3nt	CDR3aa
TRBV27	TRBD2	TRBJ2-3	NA	TGTGCCAGCAATTGGGCGGGAGGAGATACGCAGTATTTT	CASNWAGGDTQYF
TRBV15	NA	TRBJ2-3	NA	TGTGCCACCAGCAGAGATGGGGGGCCCGACTGGGGGCAGTATTTT	CATSRDGGPDWGQYF
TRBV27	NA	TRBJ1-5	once	TGTGCCAGCAGGAGGGACTCACGGAATCAGCCCCAGCATTTT	CASRRDSRNQPQHF
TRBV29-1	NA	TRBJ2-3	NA	TGCAGCGTTGACATTCGCCACACAGATACGCAGTATTTT	CSVDIRHTDTQYF
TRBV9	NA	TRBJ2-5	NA	TGTGCCAGCAGCACACGATCGGGGGAGACCCAGTACTTC	CASSTRSGETQYF
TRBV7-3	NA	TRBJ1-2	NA	TGTGCCAGCAGCCCGGGCCCCTCAGAGGTCGGCTACACCTTC	CASSPGPSEVGYTF
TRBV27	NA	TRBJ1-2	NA	TGTGCCAGCAGTTTTAGGGGCCGGAATGATGGCTACACCTTC	CASSFRGRNDGYTF
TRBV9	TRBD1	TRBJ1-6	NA	TGTGCCAGCAGCGATGGGACAGGGGGATCACCCCTCCACTTT	CASSDGTGGSPLHF
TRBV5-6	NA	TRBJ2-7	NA	TGTGCCAGCAGCTCTCGCGGGACATACGGCTACGAGCAGTACTTC	CASSSRGTYGYEQYF
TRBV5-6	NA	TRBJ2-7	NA	TGTGCCAGCAGCTTGGCCAGGGAGATGGTCTCCTACGAGCAGTACTTC	CASSLAREMVSYEQYF
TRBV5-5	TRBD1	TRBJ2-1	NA	TGTGCCAGCGGCGGACAGGTAATTTCCTACAATGAGCAGTTCTTC	CASGGQVISYNEQFF
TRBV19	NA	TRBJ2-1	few	TGTGCCAGTAGCACAAGCGAGATTACTGAGCAGTTCTTC	CASSTSEITEQFF